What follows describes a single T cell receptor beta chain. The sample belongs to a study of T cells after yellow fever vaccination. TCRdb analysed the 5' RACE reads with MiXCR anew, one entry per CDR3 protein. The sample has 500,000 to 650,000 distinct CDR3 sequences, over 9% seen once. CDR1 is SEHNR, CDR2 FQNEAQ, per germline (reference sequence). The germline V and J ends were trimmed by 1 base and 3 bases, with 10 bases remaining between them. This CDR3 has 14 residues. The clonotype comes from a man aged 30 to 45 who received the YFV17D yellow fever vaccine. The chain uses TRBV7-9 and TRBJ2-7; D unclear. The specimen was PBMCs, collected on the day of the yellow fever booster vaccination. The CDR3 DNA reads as TGTGCCAGCAGCTTAGACCAGGAGATCTACGAGCAGTACTTC. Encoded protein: CASSLDQEIYEQYF.